The rows below give T cell receptor beta chains drawn from one sample of a study of blood T cells in healthy people across ages. TCRdb re-called the 5' RACE reads with MiXCR, one entry per CDR3 protein. The sample has 1 million to 1.2 million distinct CDR3 sequences, approximately 38% seen once. The source material was blood. Receptors originate from a man aged 18 to 35 in good health. Both conserved end residues are part of each CDR3. A D gene is named only where the DNA matches it firmly. Clone size, where shown, is once, few, many, or a class for clones that have expanded.

clone_size	v_call	j_call	d_call	cdr3_nt	cdr3_aa
.	TRBV19	TRBJ2-7	.	TGTGCCAGTAGTATGGGCCAGGGTCGCCACGAGCAGTACTTC	CASSMGQGRHEQYF
few	TRBV5-1	TRBJ1-1	TRBD1	TGCGCCAGCAGCTTACAGGACAGGGGGCGACCCGGCCAGAACACTGAAGCTTTCTTT	CASSLQDRGRPGQNTEAFF
many	TRBV6-5	TRBJ1-1	.	TGTGCCAGCAGTTACGGGTCGAACACTGAAGCTTTCTTT	CASSYGSNTEAFF
few	TRBV7-2	TRBJ2-7	TRBD1	TGTGCCAGCAGCTTGTGGGACAGTTACAATGAGCAGTACTTC	CASSLWDSYNEQYF
.	TRBV6-6	TRBJ2-7	.	TGTGCCAGCAGTTACGACGCAGGGAGGTTCAATGAGCAGTACTTC	CASSYDAGRFNEQYF
few	TRBV6-5	TRBJ2-6	TRBD2	TGTGCCAGCAGTTACTCGCTTGCCGGGACTACGGACTCTGGGGCCAACGTCCTGACTTTC	CASSYSLAGTTDSGANVLTF
.	TRBV27	TRBJ2-4	TRBD1	TGTGCCAGCAGAAGGGACAGGGGAACCAAAAACATTCAGTACTTC	CASRRDRGTKNIQYF
.	TRBV7-3	TRBJ2-2	TRBD1	TGTGCCAGCAGCTCTCGGACAGGGATGAACACCGGGGAGCTGTTTTTT	CASSSRTGMNTGELFF
.	TRBV27	TRBJ1-2	.	TGTGCCAGCGGTACTAGAAGTCTGAACTATGGCTGCACCTTC	CASGTRSLNYGCTF
.	TRBV28	TRBJ2-5	.	TGTGCCAGCAGCAGCATTCCCGGGGAGACCCAGTACTTC	CASSSIPGETQYF
.	TRBV5-1	TRBJ2-5	TRBD1	TGCGCCAGCAGCTTTAGAACCGGACAGGTCCGGACCCAGTACTTC	CASSFRTGQVRTQYF
.	TRBV20-1	TRBJ1-2	TRBD1	TGCAGCATGACAGGGTTCGCTCTATCGGGGTATGGCTACACCTTC	CSMTGFALSGYGYTF
.	TRBV20-1	TRBJ2-5	.	TGCAGTGCTGGGTGGCAGGGGAATCCCGATATGGAGACCCAGTACTTC	CSAGWQGNPDMETQYF
.	TRBV12-3/TRBV12-4	TRBJ1-5	.	TGTGCCAGCAGTTTAGTGGGAGGGAAGCCCCAGCATTTT	CASSLVGGKPQHF
.	TRBV4-3	TRBJ1-4	.	TGCGCCAGCGGCCAAGATGTCGGAGACAAAGCAACTAATGAAAAACTGTTTTTT	CASGQDVGDKATNEKLFF
.	TRBV3-1	TRBJ2-7	.	TGTGCCAGCAGTCGCAGGTATAGGGTCTACGAGCAGTACTTC	CASSRRYRVYEQYF
few	TRBV20-1	TRBJ2-3	.	TGCAGTGCTAGAGAAGCAGCCGTCCCCACAGATACGCAGTATTTT	CSAREAAVPTDTQYF
.	TRBV29-1	TRBJ2-7	.	TGCAGCGTTGCGGGGGACAGAGCCTACAATGAGCAGTACTTC	CSVAGDRAYNEQYF
.	TRBV6-5	TRBJ2-1	TRBD2	TGTGCCAGCAGTTACCAGCGCGGGGGTGAGCAGTTCTTC	CASSYQRGGEQFF
.	TRBV6-2/TRBV6-3	TRBJ2-7	.	TGTGCCAGCAGTTACGGCGGCACCACCTACGAGCAGTACTTC	CASSYGGTTYEQYF
few	TRBV20-1	TRBJ2-5	.	TGCAGTGCTAGAGATCCTTTAAAGACAGGAGCGACAACCCAGTACTTC	CSARDPLKTGATTQYF
once	TRBV3-1	TRBJ1-1	.	TGTGCCAGCAGCCAATACATGTCGGTTAACACTGAAGCTTTCTTT	CASSQYMSVNTEAFF
.	TRBV7-2	TRBJ1-1	.	TGTGCCAGCAGCTCGCCCCTCAGGGGCCGTATGGCTGAAGCTTTCTTT	CASSSPLRGRMAEAFF
.	TRBV6-5	TRBJ2-5	TRBD2	TGTGCCAGCAGTTTTCGGACTAGCGGATCGGGCGATGAGCAGTACTTC	CASSFRTSGSGDEQYF
.	TRBV27	TRBJ1-2	.	TGTGCCAGCAGTTTATCGTACAGGGTGCACTATGGCTACACCTTC	CASSLSYRVHYGYTF
.	TRBV12-5	TRBJ2-1	TRBD1	TGTGCTAGTGGTTCACCCGGACAGGGAGGTTCCTACAATGAGCAGTTCTTC	CASGSPGQGGSYNEQFF
.	TRBV7-2	TRBJ1-3	.	TGTGCCAGCAGCTTAGCGCGGGGAACGGCTGGAAACACCATATATTTT	CASSLARGTAGNTIYF
few	TRBV12-3/TRBV12-4	TRBJ1-1	TRBD1	TGTGCCAGCAGCCTACAGCGACAGGGCCTTGAAGCTTTCTTT	CASSLQRQGLEAFF
few	TRBV28	TRBJ2-3	.	TGTGCCACCACGGCCGATACGCAGTATTTT	CATTADTQYF
.	TRBV10-3	TRBJ1-1	TRBD1	TGTGCCATCAGCGGACAGGGTGATGTGGGCACTGAAGCTTTCTTT	CAISGQGDVGTEAFF
.	TRBV20-1	TRBJ2-1	.	TGCAGTGCTAGAGCCCCGGACAGTACGAGGAATGAGCAGTTCTTC	CSARAPDSTRNEQFF
.	TRBV18	TRBJ1-5	.	TGTGCCAGCGCGCTCGGGGATCAGCCCCAGCATTTT	CASALGDQPQHF
.	TRBV6-6	TRBJ2-1	.	TGTGCCAGCAGGCAAGACAGTGGTTCCTACAATGAGCAGTTCTTC	CASRQDSGSYNEQFF
.	TRBV29-1	TRBJ2-5	.	TGCAGCGTTGAAACCTACATAACGGGACATTTCTACAATGAGCAGTACTTC	CSVETYITGHFYNEQYF
.	TRBV6-1	TRBJ2-1	TRBD2	TGTGCCAGCAGTGGGACGGGGGGGGTAAATGAGCAGTTCTTC	CASSGTGGVNEQFF
few	TRBV4-1	TRBJ1-1	.	TGCGCCACCTCTCGGGAGGCCGGACGGACGAACACTGAAGCTTTCTTT	CATSREAGRTNTEAFF
.	TRBV11-2	TRBJ2-1	TRBD2	TGTGCCAGCAGCCCGGGACTAGCGGGGGCTAGCTCCTACAATGAGCAGTTCTTC	CASSPGLAGASSYNEQFF
.	TRBV7-9	TRBJ2-3	TRBD2	TGTGCCAGCAGCCCGGTTAGCGGGGCGAGCACAGATACGCAGTATTTT	CASSPVSGASTDTQYF
.	TRBV28	TRBJ2-6	TRBD1	TGTGCCAGCAGTTTCGATTGGACAGGTGGAATCTCTGGGGCCAACGTCCTGACTTTC	CASSFDWTGGISGANVLTF
many	TRBV7-9	TRBJ1-2	.	TGTGCCAGCAGCTTAGCGTACCAGGACCGCCTCTATGGCTACACCTTC	CASSLAYQDRLYGYTF
few	TRBV7-2	TRBJ1-2	TRBD1	TGTGCCAGCAGCTTAGACAGGGGGGGTAACTATGGCTACACCTTC	CASSLDRGGNYGYTF
.	TRBV4-3	TRBJ2-3	.	TGCGCCAGCAGCCAAGATCCCGTAGCGGTTCCGTCGGGCACAGATACGCAGTATTTT	CASSQDPVAVPSGTDTQYF
.	TRBV9	TRBJ1-2	.	TGTGCCAGCAGCGTTTCGGACGGATATGGCTACACCTTC	CASSVSDGYGYTF
few	TRBV6-4	TRBJ2-5	.	TGTGCCAGCATCCCCCGGGACCACCAAGAGACCCAGTACTTC	CASIPRDHQETQYF
.	TRBV11-3	TRBJ2-5	TRBD2	TGTGCCAGCAGCTTAGATCGCGGGGGTGATCTCCAAGAGACCCTGTACTTC	CASSLDRGGDLQETLYF
.	TRBV20-1	TRBJ2-1	.	TGCAGTGCTCCGAAACCGGGCTGGGAGCAGTTCTTC	CSAPKPGWEQFF
.	TRBV7-9	TRBJ2-7	.	TGTGCCAGCAGCTTTGGGGGAATTCAGTACTTC	CASSFGGIQYF
few	TRBV5-1	TRBJ1-6	.	TGCGCCAGCAGCTTGAACCCCGGACGAAGCTCCTATAATTCACCCCTCCACTTT	CASSLNPGRSSYNSPLHF